The source of this TCR beta chain is a study of T cell changes during pregnancy in multiple sclerosis. As regards this clone: Other nucleotide sequences in the sample specify the same CDR3.

The protocol was immunoSEQ multiplex PCR, while the TCRdb copy is restricted to in-frame clones and leaves out a portion. In the table there are approximately 84,000 clones, over 85% of which are singletons. The CDR3 extends over 13 amino acids. The V gene end was trimmed by 1 base and the J gene end by 6 bases; junction bases not matched to a gene: 4. Looked up from germline, CDR1 is SQVTM and CDR2 is ANQGSEA. The sample was peripheral blood, taken in the second trimester of pregnancy. The sequence was obtained from a female donor in good health, enrolled as a control in a pregnancy study. The chain carries TRBV29-1 and TRBJ2-7; 9 bases map to TRBD2. Here the CDR3 reads CSVEGGTSSEQYF. The CDR3, as DNA: TGCAGCGTTGAAGGGGGGACTAGCTCCGAGCAGTACTTC.